Below, 11 T cell receptor beta chains from the same sample are listed, as sequenced in a study of response to subunit inactivated influenza vaccine. TCRdb re-derived calls from the RT-PCR reads in MiXCR, one entry per CDR3 protein. In the table there are about 570,000 distinct CDR3 sequences, approximately 10% of which are singletons. This sample also appeared in a second study, on T cells expressing NK-cell markers. According to that study: TCR beta libraries carry UMIs added by 5'RACE template switching.

The starting material was PBMCs from blood, obtained on the day of vaccination. Source of these receptors: a man aged 50-60 years who received an inactivated influenza vaccine.

This clonotype was detected ten times or more. The gene calls are TRBV20-1 and TRBJ2-7; TRBD1 aligns across 8 bases. CDR1 is DFQATT, CDR2 SNEGSKA, per germline (reference sequence). The CDR3 is 12 residues long. In DNA, the CDR3 is TGCAGCGCTCGTGGACAGGGCTACGAGCAGTACTTC. Protein sequence: CSARGQGYEQYF.

This clonotype was seen only a few times. The chain joins TRBV7-9 to TRBJ1-1; D call uncertain. Trimming shortened V by 5 bases and J by 11 bases, and 21 bases separated the two germline ends. The CDR3 has 14 residues. CDR1 SEHNR and CDR2 FQNEAQ come from the germline V gene (reference sequence). The CDR3 here is CASSGDSWASWAFF. In DNA form, the CDR3 reads TGTGCCAGCAGCGGGGATTCGTGGGCTTCGTGGGCTTTCTTT.

This clonotype appeared a few times. The chain combines TRBV30 with TRBJ1-1, with unresolved D. There are 13 residues in the CDR3. Germline assignment: CDR1 GTSNPN and CDR2 SVGIG (reference sequence). Between the trimmed V and J ends, which lost 3 bases and 4 bases, there was a span of 12 bases. CDR3 coding DNA: TGTGCCTGGAGACAAGAGGTGGTCACTGAAGCTTTCTTT. It is translated as CAWRQEVVTEAFF.

The V and J genes are TRBV4-2 and TRBJ2-1; tentatively, D is TRBD2 (5 bases). Germline-derived CDR1 and CDR2 are LGHNA and YNFKEQ. The V end was cut by 0 bases, the J end by 6 bases, with 15 bases between. CDR3 size: 16 residues. The CDR3: CASSQERVSPVNEQFF. CDR3 nucleotide sequence: TGTGCCAGCAGCCAAGAGAGGGTCAGTCCCGTCAATGAGCAGTTCTTC.

In its sample, this clonotype was seen many times. The chain joins TRBV28 to TRBJ1-2; D unresolved. From germline, CDR1 is MDHEN and CDR2 SYDVKM. The CDR3 covers 13 residues. V lost 8 bases to trimming and J lost 4 bases, with 14 bases between them. CDR3 coding DNA: TGTGCCAGCGGTCCAGCCGGAAGCTATGGCTACACCTTC. Its protein product is CASGPAGSYGYTF.

This chain joins TRBV5-1 and TRBJ2-7; 9 bases agree with TRBD2. The V segment lost 0 bases and the J segment 5 bases; nucleotides outside the gene matches: 9. The germline V gene encodes CDR1 SGHRS and CDR2 YFSETQ. The CDR3 is 16 amino acids. In DNA, the CDR3 is TGCGCCAGCAGCTTGGCCGGTAGCGGGGGATCTCACGAGCAGTACTTC. It translates to CASSLAGSGGSHEQYF.

This CDR3 reads CAISGGAHDEQYF. The CDR3 nucleotides read TGTGCCATCAGTGGGGGGGCGCACGACGAGCAGTACTTC. The rearrangement links TRBV10-3 to TRBJ2-7; the D call may be TRBD1 or TRBD2 (6 bases each). From germline, CDR1 is ENHRY and CDR2 SYGVKD. The V gene lost 4 bases and the J gene lost 5 bases, with 12 bases spanning the gap. CDR3 length: 13 amino acids.

The chain is built from TRBV28 and TRBJ1-3; D gene ambiguous. Germline CDR1 and CDR2: MDHEN and SYDVKM. The CDR3 sequence is 16 residues long. Trimming took 3 bases from V and 4 from J, leaving 16 bases between them. CDR3 sequence (DNA): TGTGCCAGCAGTTTCGGCCCTATTTTGGGCGGAAACACCATATATTTT. Amino acid sequence: CASSFGPILGGNTIYF.

The chain couples TRBV6-1 to TRBJ2-1, with D unresolved. V was cut by 2 bases and J by 1 base, with 6 bases left in between. The CDR3 extends over 14 amino acids. Germline-derived CDR1 and CDR2 are MNHNS and SASEGT. CDR3 bases: TGTGCCAGCAGTGAAATCGGTTCCTACAATGAGCAGTTCTTC. This sequence encodes CASSEIGSYNEQFF.

In this sample, this clonotype turned up a few times. The rearrangement joins TRBV7-8 to TRBJ2-3, with D uncertain. Germline CDR1 is SGHVS and CDR2 is FQNEAQ. The CDR3 consists of 16 residues. Trimming cost V 5 bases and J 1 base, with 16 bases left between them. CDR3 sequence: CASSPKTLSGTDTQYF. The DNA for the CDR3 is TGTGCCAGCAGCCCTAAGACACTCTCCGGCACAGATACGCAGTATTTT.

This clonotype was counted a few times. The chain joins TRBV6-1 to TRBJ2-2; maybe TRBD1 (6 bases). Looked up from germline, CDR1 is MNHNS and CDR2 is SASEGT. The CDR3 contains 14 residues. Trimming removed 5 bases at V and 6 bases at J, with 13 bases between. Here the CDR3 reads CASSRLTGSGELFF. The CDR3, as DNA: TGTGCCAGCAGTCGCCTCACAGGGTCCGGGGAGCTGTTTTTT.